This passage covers 16 T cell receptor beta chains from one sample sequenced in a study of OX40 agonist ivuxolimab in advanced cancers. Clones were sequenced by immunoSEQ multiplex PCR, and TCRdb holds only the in-frame ones, with some missing. The sample carries about 54,000 clones, just over 90% recorded once. The starting material was CD4+ or CD8+ T cells sorted from blood, obtained in a trial of the OX40 agonist ivuxolimab. The receptor source for this set is an adult with an advanced solid tumor such as melanoma, head and neck, liver or kidney cancer.

V is TRBV11-1 and J is TRBJ1-5, with a possible D match to TRBD1 (5 bases). CDR1 is SGHAT, CDR2 FQDESV, per germline (reference sequence). The CDR3 runs 15 residues. The ends were cut back, 2 bases at V and 5 bases at J, with 13 bases in the middle. CDR3 DNA: TGTGCCAGCAGCTTATTAGCAGGGCCCCATCAGCCCCAGCATTTT. It yields the protein CASSLLAGPHQPQHF. The variable domain in full, with the rest retrieved from reference TRBV11-1 and TRBJ1-5, is EAEVAQSPRYKITEKSQAVAFWCDPISGHATLYWYRQILGQGPELLVQFQDESVVDDSQLPKDRFSAERLKGVDSTLKIQPAELGDSAMYLCASSLLAGPHQPQHFGDGTRLSIL.

The chain combines TRBV19 with TRBJ1-1; D is perhaps TRBD1 (6 bases). The CDR3 runs 13 residues. CDR1 and CDR2 from the germline V gene are LNHDA and SQIVND (reference sequence). With 5 bases removed from V and 5 bases from J, the gap between germline ends came to 12 bases. As DNA, the CDR3 is TGTGCCAGTAGTCCCCACAGGGAAACTGAAGCTTTCTTT. Protein sequence: CASSPHRETEAFF.

This clone appeared once. This chain joins TRBV6-6 and TRBJ2-1; 8 nucleotides align to TRBD2. Germline-derived CDR1 and CDR2 are MNHNY and SVGAGI (reference sequence). The CDR3 has 14 amino acids. The junction had 9 bases not matched to a gene; V was cut back by 6 bases and J by 8 bases. CDR3 nucleotide sequence: TGTGCCAGCAGACCCGCGGGAGGAAAGGATGAGCAGTTCTTC. Translation gives CASRPAGGKDEQFF.

The chain links TRBV5-4 to TRBJ1-1, with D unresolved. V lost 4 bases and J lost 0, with 13 bases in between. The V gene's germline CDR1 is SGHNT and CDR2 YYREEE (reference sequence). The CDR3 length is 15 residues. The CDR3 sequence: CASSIRRALNTEAFF. The CDR3 coding sequence is TGTGCCAGCAGCATACGTAGGGCCCTGAACACTGAAGCTTTCTTT. Combining the CDR3 with reference TRBV5-4 and TRBJ1-1 gives the whole variable domain ETGVTQSPTHLIKTRGQQVTLRCSSQSGHNTVSWYQQALGQGPQFIFQYYREEENGRGNFPPRFSGLQFPNYSSELNVNALELDDSALYLCASSIRRALNTEAFFGQGTRLTVV.

The chain uses TRBV19 and TRBJ1-2; 9 nucleotides align to TRBD1. The CDR3 runs to 18 residues. Germline CDR1 LNHDA, CDR2 SQIVND (reference sequence). V lost 1 base and J lost 4; bases outside the gene matches: 13. CDR3 loop: CASSIGSEDRGEAYGYTF. Here the CDR3 DNA reads TGTGCCAGTAGTATAGGGAGTGAGGACAGGGGAGAGGCCTATGGCTACACCTTC.

The rearrangement uses TRBV7-9 and TRBJ2-5; perhaps TRBD2 as D (6 bases). Germline values: CDR1 SEHNR, CDR2 FQNEAQ (reference sequence). CDR3 length equals 15 residues. The V end was cut by 5 bases, the J end by 13 bases, with 26 bases between. CDR3 sequence: CASSQAGTAGEVPYF. CDR3 nucleotides: TGTGCCAGCAGCCAAGCCGGGACTGCGGGTGAGGTTCCGTACTTC.

The chain recombines TRBV6-1 with TRBJ1-1; no definite D call. In germline, CDR1 is MNHNS, CDR2 SASEGT. The CDR3 contains 18 residues. Trimming pared 0 bases from V and 1 base from J, leaving 18 bases between. This chain's CDR3 is CASSEAGLQGGGNTEAFF. CDR3 bases: TGTGCCAGCAGTGAAGCTGGATTGCAAGGAGGAGGGAACACTGAAGCTTTCTTT.

The V and J genes are TRBV15 and TRBJ2-2; the match to TRBD1 covers 10 bases. This CDR3 is 16 amino acids long. The V and J ends lost 1 base and 4 bases, in that order; junction bases with no gene match: 3. Germline lookup yields CDR1 LNHNV and CDR2 YYDKDF (reference sequence). CDR3 nucleotide sequence: TGTGCCACCAGCAGAGGACAGGGGGCTGTCACCGGGGAGCTGTTTTTT. Its protein is CATSRGQGAVTGELFF.

The V call is TRBV9, the J call TRBJ2-7, with TRBD1 identical over 10 bases. The CDR3 spans 15 residues. CDR1 and CDR2 (germline): SGDLS, YYNGEE. V was pared by 0 bases and J by 6 bases, with 6 bases of the junction left unmatched. CDR3 DNA: TGTGCCAGCAGCGTAGCTGAGACAGGGGGCATCGAGCAGTACTTC. Amino acids: CASSVAETGGIEQYF.

This chain uses TRBV29-1 with TRBJ1-1; a possible D gene is TRBD1 (6 bases). V shed 8 bases and J shed 2 bases, with 24 bases lying between them. CDR3 size: 16 residues. Germline V gene sequence: CDR1 SQVTM, CDR2 ANQGSEA. The CDR3 nucleotides are TGCAGCTTCAGCAGGGCACAGAGGGGGGCTAACACTGAAGCTTTCTTT. Translating gives CSFSRAQRGANTEAFF.

This sequence joins TRBV9 and TRBJ2-1, with 9 bases that match TRBD2. The CDR3 is 15 residues long. V dropped 3 bases and J dropped 3; count of bases not matched to a gene: 4. CDR1 is SGDLS and CDR2 is YYNGEE in the germline V gene. The chain's CDR3 is CASSARLAVYNEQFF. The CDR3 coding sequence is TGTGCCAGCAGCGCCCGACTAGCGGTCTACAATGAGCAGTTCTTC.

This chain connects TRBV5-4 to TRBJ2-2, with D possibly matching TRBD1 (5 bases). Trimming stripped 2 bases from V and 7 bases from J, with 12 bases between. The CDR3 length is 14 residues. CDR1 and CDR2 (germline): SGHNT, YYREEE (reference sequence). In DNA form, the CDR3 reads TGTGCCAGCAGCTTAGGGGCTCCTGGCGGGGAGCTGTTTTTT. The encoded protein is CASSLGAPGGELFF.

This chain connects TRBV7-2 to TRBJ1-3; 7 nucleotides line up with TRBD1. J lost 5 bases, V lost 3 bases, and 7 bases had no gene match. CDR1 and CDR2 (germline): SGHTA, FQGNSA. This CDR3 is built from 15 residues. The CDR3 region is CASSFGQVYRNTIYF. The CDR3 coding sequence is TGTGCCAGCAGCTTCGGACAGGTCTATAGAAACACCATATATTTT.

This chain links TRBV9 with TRBJ2-7; TRBD1 matches at 9 bases. The V and J ends lost 0 bases and 7 bases, in that order; junction bases with no gene match: 8. The CDR3 spans 15 residues. CDR1 and CDR2 (germline): SGDLS, YYNGEE. CDR3 protein: CASSVDPGQGREQYF. The CDR3 region has the DNA TGTGCCAGCAGCGTAGATCCGGGACAGGGAAGAGAGCAGTACTTC. The variable domain in full, with the rest retrieved from reference TRBV9 and TRBJ2-7, is DSGVTQTPKHLITATGQRVTLRCSPRSGDLSVYWYQQSLDQGLQFLIQYYNGEERAKGNILERFSAQQFPDLHSELNLSSLELGDSALYFCASSVDPGQGREQYFGPGTRLTVT.

The chain has TRBV5-1 and TRBJ2-5; D is possibly TRBD1 (6 bases). The J call may be incorrect, as the DNA end agrees better with TRBJ2-7. The CDR3 is 12 amino acids. In germline, CDR1 is SGHRS, CDR2 YFSETQ. CDR3 sequence (DNA): TGCGCCAGCAGCTCCTCAGGGGTCGAGCAGTACTTC. Encoded protein: CASSSSGVEQYF.

The genes are TRBV4-1 and TRBJ2-3, with D tentatively TRBD2 (7 bases). CDR1 and CDR2 from the germline V gene are MGHRA and YSYEKL. The CDR3 contains 18 residues. Deletions cut 1 base from V and 0 bases from J, with 17 bases between. The CDR3 DNA sequence: TGCGCCAGCAGCCAAGTCTGGGGGGGGCCATATAGCACAGATACGCAGTATTTT. As protein: CASSQVWGGPYSTDTQYF.